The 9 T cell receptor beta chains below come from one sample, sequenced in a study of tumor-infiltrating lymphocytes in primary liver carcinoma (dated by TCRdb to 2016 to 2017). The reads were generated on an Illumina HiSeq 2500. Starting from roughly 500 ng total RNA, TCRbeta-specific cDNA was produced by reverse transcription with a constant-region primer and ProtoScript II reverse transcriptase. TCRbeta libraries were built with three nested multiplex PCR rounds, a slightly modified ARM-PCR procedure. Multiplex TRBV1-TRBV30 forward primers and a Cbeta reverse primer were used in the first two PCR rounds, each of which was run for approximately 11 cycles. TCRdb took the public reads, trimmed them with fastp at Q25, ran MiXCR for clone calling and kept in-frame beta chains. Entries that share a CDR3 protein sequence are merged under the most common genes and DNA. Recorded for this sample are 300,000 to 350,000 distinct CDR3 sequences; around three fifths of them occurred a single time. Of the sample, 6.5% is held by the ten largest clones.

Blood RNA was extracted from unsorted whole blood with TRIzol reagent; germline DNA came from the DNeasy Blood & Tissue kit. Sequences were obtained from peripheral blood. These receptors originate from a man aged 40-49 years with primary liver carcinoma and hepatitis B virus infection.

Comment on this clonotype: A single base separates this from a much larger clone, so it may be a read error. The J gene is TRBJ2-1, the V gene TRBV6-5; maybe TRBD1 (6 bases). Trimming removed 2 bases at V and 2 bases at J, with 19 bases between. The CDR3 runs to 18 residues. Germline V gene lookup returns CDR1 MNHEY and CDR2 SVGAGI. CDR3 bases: TGTGCCAGCAGTTACGCCCAAGGGACACAGAGTACCTACAATGAGCAGTTCTTC. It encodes CASSYAQGTQSTYNEQFF.

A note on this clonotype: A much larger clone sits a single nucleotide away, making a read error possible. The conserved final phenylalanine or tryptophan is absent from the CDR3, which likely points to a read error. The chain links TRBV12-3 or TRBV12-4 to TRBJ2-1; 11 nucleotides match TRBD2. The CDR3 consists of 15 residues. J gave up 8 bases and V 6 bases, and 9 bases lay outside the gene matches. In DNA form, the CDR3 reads TGTGCCAGCAGCCCCGGGACTAGCGGCCACGATGAGCAGTTCTCC. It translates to CASSPGTSGHDEQFS.

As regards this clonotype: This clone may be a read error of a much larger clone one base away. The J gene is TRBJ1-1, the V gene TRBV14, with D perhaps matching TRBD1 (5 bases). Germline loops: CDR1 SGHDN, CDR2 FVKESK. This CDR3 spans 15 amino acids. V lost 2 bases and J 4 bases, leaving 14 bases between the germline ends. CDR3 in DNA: TGTGCCAGCAGCCAACTAAGGGGACCGAGCACTGAAGCTTTCTTT. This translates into CASSQLRGPSTEAFF.

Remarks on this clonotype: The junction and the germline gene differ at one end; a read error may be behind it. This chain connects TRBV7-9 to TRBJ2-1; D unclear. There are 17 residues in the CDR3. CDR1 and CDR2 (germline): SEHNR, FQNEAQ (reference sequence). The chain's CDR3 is CAGSPWVGRISYNEQFF. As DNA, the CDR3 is TGTGCCGGCAGCCCCTGGGTCGGTCGTATCTCCTACAATGAGCAGTTCTTC. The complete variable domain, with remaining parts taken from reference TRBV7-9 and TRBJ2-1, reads DTGVSQNPRHKITKRGQNVTFRCDPISEHNRLYWYRQTLGQGPEFLTYFQNEAQLEKSRLLSDRFSAERPKGSFSTLEIQRTEQGDSAMYLCAGSPWVGRISYNEQFFGPGTRLTVL.

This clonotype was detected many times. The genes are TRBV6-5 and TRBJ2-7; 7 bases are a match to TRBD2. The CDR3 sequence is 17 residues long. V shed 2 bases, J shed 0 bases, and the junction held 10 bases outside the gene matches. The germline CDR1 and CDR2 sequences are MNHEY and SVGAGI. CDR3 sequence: CASSYKLAIQSSYEQYF. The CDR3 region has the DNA TGTGCCAGCAGTTACAAACTAGCGATACAGAGCTCCTACGAGCAGTACTTC.

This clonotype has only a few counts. This chain's CDR3 is CASSSAGNTEAFF. CDR3 coding DNA: TGTGCCAGCAGTTCTGCCGGGAACACTGAAGCTTTCTTT. This chain links TRBV12-3 or TRBV12-4 with TRBJ1-1, with D hard to call. Trimming removed 4 bases at V and 1 base at J, with 7 bases between. CDR3 size: 13 residues.

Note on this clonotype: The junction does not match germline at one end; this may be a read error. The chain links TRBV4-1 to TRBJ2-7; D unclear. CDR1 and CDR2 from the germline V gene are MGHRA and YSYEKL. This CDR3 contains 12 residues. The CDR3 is CASSHSIGERYF. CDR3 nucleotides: TGCGCCAGCAGCCATAGCATTGGCGAGCGGTACTTC.

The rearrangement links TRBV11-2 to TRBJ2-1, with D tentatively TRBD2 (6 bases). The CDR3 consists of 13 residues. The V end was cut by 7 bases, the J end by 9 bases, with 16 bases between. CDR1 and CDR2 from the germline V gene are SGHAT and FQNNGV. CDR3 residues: CASIAQDYGEQFF. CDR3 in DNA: TGTGCCAGCATCGCGCAGGACTACGGTGAGCAGTTCTTC.

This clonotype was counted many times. The CDR3 DNA follows: TGCAGCGTTAGGGACAGGGACACTTACAATGAGCAGTTCTTC. This gives the protein CSVRDRDTYNEQFF. The rearrangement joins TRBV29-1 to TRBJ2-1, with 9 bases lining up with TRBD1. With V trimmed by 5 bases and J by 4 bases, 6 bases remained unmatched. CDR1 and CDR2 (germline): SQVTM, ANQGSEA. There are 14 residues in the CDR3.